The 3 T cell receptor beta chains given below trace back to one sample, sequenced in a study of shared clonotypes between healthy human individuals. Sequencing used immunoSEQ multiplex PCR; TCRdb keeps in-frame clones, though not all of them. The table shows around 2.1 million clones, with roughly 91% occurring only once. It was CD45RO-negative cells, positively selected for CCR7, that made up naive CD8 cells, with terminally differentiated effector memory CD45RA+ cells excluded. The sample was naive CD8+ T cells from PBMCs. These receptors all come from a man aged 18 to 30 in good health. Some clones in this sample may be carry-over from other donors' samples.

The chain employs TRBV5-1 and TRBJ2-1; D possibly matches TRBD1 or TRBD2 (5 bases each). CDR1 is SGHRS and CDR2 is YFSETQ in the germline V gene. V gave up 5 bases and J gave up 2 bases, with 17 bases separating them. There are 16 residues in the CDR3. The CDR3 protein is CASRTGTPWPYNEQFF. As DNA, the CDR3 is TGCGCCAGCAGAACCGGGACGCCCTGGCCCTACAATGAGCAGTTCTTC.

CDR3 DNA sequence: TGTGCCAGCAGCTCGGGGGGACTAGCGAGTAACTACGAGCAGTACTTC. Residues: CASSSGGLASNYEQYF. The chain links TRBV5-6 to TRBJ2-7; TRBD2 aligns across 10 bases. V lost 3 bases and J lost 3; bases outside the gene matches: 9. In germline, CDR1 is SGHDT, CDR2 YYEEEE. There are 16 residues in the CDR3.

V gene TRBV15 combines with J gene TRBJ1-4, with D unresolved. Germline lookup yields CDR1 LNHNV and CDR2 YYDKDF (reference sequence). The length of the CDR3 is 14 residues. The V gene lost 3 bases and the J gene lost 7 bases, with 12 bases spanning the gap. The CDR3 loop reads CATSRGSSREKLFF. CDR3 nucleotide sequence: TGTGCCACCAGCAGGGGAAGTTCACGTGAAAAACTGTTTTTT.